This entry features one T cell receptor beta chain sequence. At one boundary the junction diverges from the germline segment, which might be a read error. This CDR3 region has 15 residues. CDR1 is DFQATT and CDR2 is SNEGSKA in the germline V gene (reference sequence). The data were obtained in a study of tumor and adjacent non-tumor tissue in lung cancer. No cell sorting was done before RNA was extracted from the tissue. Distant lung tissue was collected more than 3 cm away from the tumor edge. A modified ARM-PCR protocol with three rounds of nested PCR amplified TCRbeta. MiXCR, applied by TCRdb to the multiplex PCR reads, yields one record per CDR3 protein. Of roughly 120,000 distinct CDR3 sequences in the sample, about 61% were seen once.

The receptor's source is a man aged 55 to 70 with non-small cell lung cancer. The source material was distant non-tumor lung tissue. The chain links TRBV20-1 to TRBJ2-3; D uncertain. The CDR3 is CRAIHFAVSTDTQYF. The CDR3, as DNA: TGCCGTGCTATCCACTTCGCGGTTAGCACAGATACGCAGTATTTT.